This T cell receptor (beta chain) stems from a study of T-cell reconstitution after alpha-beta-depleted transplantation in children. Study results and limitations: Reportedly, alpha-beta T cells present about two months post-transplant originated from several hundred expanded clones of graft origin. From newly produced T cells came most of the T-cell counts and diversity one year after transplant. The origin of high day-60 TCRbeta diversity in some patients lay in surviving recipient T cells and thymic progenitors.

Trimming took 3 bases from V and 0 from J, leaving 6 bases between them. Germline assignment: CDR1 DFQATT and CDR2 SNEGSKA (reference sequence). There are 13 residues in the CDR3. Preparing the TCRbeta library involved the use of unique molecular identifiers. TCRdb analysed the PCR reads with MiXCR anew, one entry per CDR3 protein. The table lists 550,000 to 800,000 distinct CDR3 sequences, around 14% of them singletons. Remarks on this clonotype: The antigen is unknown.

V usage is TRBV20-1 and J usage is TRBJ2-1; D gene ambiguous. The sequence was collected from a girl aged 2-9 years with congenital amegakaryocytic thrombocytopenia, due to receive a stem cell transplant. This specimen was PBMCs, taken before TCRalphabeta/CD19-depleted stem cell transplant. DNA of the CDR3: TGCAGTGCTAGCCGCCCCTCCTACAATGAGCAGTTCTTC. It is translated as CSASRPSYNEQFF.